This TCR beta chain was identified in a study of T-cell memory formation after mild COVID-19. TCRdb reprocessed the 5' RACE reads via MiXCR and lists one record per CDR3 protein. The sample gives 120,000 to 150,000 distinct CDR3 sequences, 15% to 20% of which show up once; under 2.5% is in the top ten. CDR3 size: 16 residues. The V end was cut by 5 bases, the J end by 7 bases, with 21 bases between. Germline V lookup: CDR1 SGHAT, CDR2 FQNNGV. Sequenced: PBMCs or a T cell subset sorted from them (not recorded which). The sequence derives from an adult woman who had mild COVID-19 (a few samples of this study predate the infection). Cell type and time point are not known. The chain combines TRBV11-2 with TRBJ2-1, with TRBD2 as a possible D gene (6 bases). The CDR3 loop reads CASSQVSGIGSNEQFF. The CDR3 coding sequence is TGTGCCAGCAGCCAAGTTAGCGGTATTGGGTCGAATGAGCAGTTCTTC.